This T cell receptor (beta chain) was recorded in a study of type 1 regulatory T cells. TCRdb reprocessed the reads via MiXCR and lists one record per CDR3 protein. The sample has over 55,000 distinct CDR3 sequences; around 49% are singletons. V dropped 0 bases and J dropped 4 bases, with 19 bases sitting between them. Germline V gene lookup returns CDR1 SGHDN and CDR2 FVKESK. The CDR3 is 18 amino acids. On this clonotype: The target antigen is unknown.

The specimen sequenced was cultured non-Tr1 T cells, either the whole culture or a sorted T cell fraction (not recorded which). This chain uses TRBV14 with TRBJ1-3; D not certain. This TCR came from a human donor in good health. CDR3 amino acids: CASSQDILRGSKGNTIYF. The DNA for the CDR3 is TGTGCCAGCAGCCAAGATATCTTGAGAGGGTCTAAGGGAAACACCATATATTTT.